This record concerns one T cell receptor (beta chain) sequence. Its antigen is unknown. No much larger clone exists at a distance of one base, and base qualities are not known. Donors formed part of the validation cohort, which comprised fewer than 150 subjects and was distinct from the first cohort of 666 subjects. This sample was included in a study of cytomegalovirus exposure and HLA in healthy donors (TCRdb year 2017). Context from the whole study: According to a later analysis, one platform produced both the 120 validation repertoires and the roughly 660 repertoires of the first cohort. To predict cytomegalovirus infection status, the study combined high-throughput TCR immunosequencing, statistical association of individual TCRs with disease status, and machine learning. The study was designed to test whether signatures of past pathogen exposure could be identified by cataloging public T cell receptors. Along with the approximately 670-subject first cohort, a separate validation cohort of approximately 110 different subjects was used. Study-level results and caveats: The validation cohort had no HLA typing available for a later analysis, so co-occurrence within that cohort was assessed over all 120 or so repertoires. The classifier was reported to diagnose cytomegalovirus status with high specificity and sensitivity in both the original cohort and the validation cohort. A total of 150 to 200 TCR beta chains were listed by the study as associated with cytomegalovirus. The authors suggested that the approach could potentially be generalized to other disease states and immunological phenotypes. A few of the identified cytomegalovirus-associated TCR beta chains were confirmed in vitro to be specific for cytomegalovirus antigens. Most TCR sequences were observed very rarely across donors, whereas some public TCRs were present in many individuals. Of the cluster scores, 90% to 95% were above 0 in a later analysis, which found that TCRs clustered in the first cohort also tended to co-occur in the 90 to 150 validation repertoires.

The library came from the immunoSEQ multiplex PCR assay. From the authors' description of their analysis: A statistical classification framework was developed to diagnose cytomegalovirus status using the catalog of TCR beta chain sequences. Held by TCRdb, this immuneACCESS table contains in-frame sequences only and omits some clones. Under half of the omission traces to an unresolved V gene where checked; the cause of the rest is unknown. Clone size and V and J calls were adopted from that table, with D and trimming inferred from the DNA. The sample table holds under 150,000 clones, of which 85% to 90% were seen once. About 2.7% of the sample lies in the top ten. Sequenced: PBMCs. This clonotype was obtained from a man aged 18 to 29 in good health and CMV-seronegative.

The CDR3 in this case is CARGTGGSYGYTF. The nucleotides are TGTGCCAGGGGGACAGGGGGTTCCTATGGCTACACCTTC. The chain joins TRBV2 to TRBJ1-2, and 11 bases in between align with TRBD1. CDR1 and CDR2, looked up from the germline V gene, are SNHLY and FYNNEI. Spanning cysteine to phenylalanine, the CDR3 consists of 13 amino acids. Kept here is only the CDR3 DNA, which spans 39 bases and is read in frame from base 1. V loses 9 bases at its end and J loses 4 bases; junction bases beyond the gene matches: 4.